These 7 T cell receptor beta chains were sequenced from one sample in a study of early T cells in non-severe SARS-CoV-2 infection. Each CDR3 protein is one row after TCRdb ran MiXCR on the 5' RACE reads. In the table there are some 33,000 distinct CDR3 sequences, 5% to 6.5% of which are singletons. Sequenced input: whole blood. These receptors all stem from an adult who was a healthcare worker with PCR-confirmed SARS-CoV-2 infection or an uninfected control (not recorded which).

The chain couples TRBV2 to TRBJ2-1; TRBD2 matches 11 bases. The CDR3 extends over 15 amino acids. Looked up from germline, CDR1 is SNHLY and CDR2 is FYNNEI. V lost 6 bases, J lost 7 bases, and 8 bases stayed unmatched. The CDR3 loop reads CASRAPGLAVNEQFF. The CDR3 DNA is TGTGCCAGCAGGGCCCCGGGACTAGCGGTTAATGAGCAGTTCTTC.

This clonotype occurred many times. The chain combines TRBV29-1 with TRBJ2-2, with no clear D. This CDR3 has 14 amino acids. The germline gives CDR1 SQVTM, CDR2 ANQGSEA. With 6 bases removed from V and 0 bases from J, the gap between germline ends came to 11 bases. The CDR3 is CSVTDNANTGELFF. CDR3 nucleotide sequence: TGCAGCGTGACCGACAATGCGAACACCGGGGAGCTGTTTTTT.

The rearrangement links TRBV7-2 to TRBJ2-3; 10 bases fit TRBD2. The CDR3 is 16 amino acids. The V and J ends lost 0 bases and 6 bases, in that order; junction bases with no gene match: 6. Germline CDR1 is SGHTA and CDR2 is FQGNSA. The CDR3 sequence: CASSLAAGGPQDTQYF. The DNA for the CDR3 is TGTGCCAGCAGCTTAGCAGCGGGGGGGCCCCAGGATACGCAGTATTTT.

The V gene is TRBV20-1, the J gene TRBJ2-7; D call uncertain. Germline V gives CDR1 DFQATT, CDR2 SNEGSKA (reference sequence). CDR3 length: 13 residues. Trimming took off 3 bases at V and 3 bases at J, with 12 bases between the two ends. The CDR3 sequence is CSARGSGVYEQYF. The CDR3 bases are TGCAGTGCTAGGGGGTCAGGCGTCTACGAGCAGTACTTC.

This clonotype was seen many times. This chain joins TRBV4-2 and TRBJ1-4; D is unresolved. Trimming cost V 0 bases and J 7 bases, with 15 bases left between them. Germline V gene lookup returns CDR1 LGHNA and CDR2 YNFKEQ. The CDR3 has 16 residues. Here the CDR3 reads CASSQDLGTSSEKLFF. The CDR3, as DNA: TGTGCCAGCAGCCAAGATCTGGGAACTTCTAGTGAAAAACTGTTTTTT.

This clonotype was counted a few times. The V and J genes are TRBV15 and TRBJ2-7; the match to TRBD2 covers 13 bases. The J segment lost 6 bases and the V segment lost 1 base, leaving 6 bases of the junction unmatched. Germline loops: CDR1 LNHNV, CDR2 YYDKDF (reference sequence). This CDR3 is 16 amino acids long. Here the CDR3 DNA reads TGTGCCACCAGCAGAGGGGGAGGACTAGCGGGAGTCGAGCAGTACTTC. Amino acids: CATSRGGGLAGVEQYF.

This clonotype has ten or more counts. The gene calls are TRBV12-3 or TRBV12-4 and TRBJ2-4; 8 positions match TRBD2. J gave up 3 bases and V 6 bases, and 10 bases lay outside the gene matches. The CDR3 extends over 16 amino acids. This chain's CDR3 is CASRAQTGTSKNIQYF. The CDR3 DNA sequence: TGTGCCAGCAGAGCCCAGACCGGGACTAGCAAAAACATTCAGTACTTC.